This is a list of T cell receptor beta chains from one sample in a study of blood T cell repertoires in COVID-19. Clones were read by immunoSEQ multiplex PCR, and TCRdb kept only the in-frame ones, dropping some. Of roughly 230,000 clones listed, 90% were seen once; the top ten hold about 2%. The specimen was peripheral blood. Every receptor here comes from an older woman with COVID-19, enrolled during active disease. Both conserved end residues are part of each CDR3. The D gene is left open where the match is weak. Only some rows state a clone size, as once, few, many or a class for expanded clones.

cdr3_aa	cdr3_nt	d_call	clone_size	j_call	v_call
CATLLQQGVNYGYTF	TGTGCCACCCTTCTGCAGCAGGGGGTAAACTATGGCTACACCTTC	TRBD1	.	TRBJ1-2	TRBV2
CASSLGRLRGYTF	TGTGCCAGCAGCTTAGGTCGGTTGCGGGGCTACACCTTC	.	.	TRBJ1-2	TRBV7-2
CASSFTPGLSTEAFF	TGTGCCAGCAGCTTCACTCCGGGTTTAAGCACTGAAGCTTTCTTT	.	.	TRBJ1-1	TRBV7-9
CASSRTGPGSRQPQHF	TGCGCCAGCAGTAGGACAGGGCCAGGGTCGAGGCAGCCCCAGCATTTT	TRBD1	.	TRBJ1-5	TRBV23-1
CASSYISGGADEQFF	TGTGCCAGCAGTTACATAAGCGGGGGGGCGGATGAGCAGTTCTTC	TRBD2	.	TRBJ2-1	TRBV6-5
CASSTGTGVKTQYF	TGTGCCAGTAGTACCGGGACAGGGGTCAAGACCCAGTACTTC	TRBD1	.	TRBJ2-5	TRBV19
CASSLNVLAGGFYEQYF	TGTGCCAGCAGTTTAAACGTACTAGCGGGGGGCTTTTACGAGCAGTACTTC	TRBD2	.	TRBJ2-7	TRBV27
CASSLTFRGEAFF	TGTGCCAGCAGCTTAACTTTCAGGGGTGAAGCTTTCTTT	.	few	TRBJ1-1	TRBV11-3
CASSFGGEETQYF	TGTGCCAGCAGCTTCGGGGGGGAAGAGACCCAGTACTTC	TRBD2	.	TRBJ2-5	TRBV11-3
CASRPQNRGRFSNQPQHF	TGTGCCAGCCGCCCCCAGAACAGGGGAAGGTTTAGCAATCAGCCCCAGCATTTT	TRBD1	.	TRBJ1-5	TRBV6-2/TRBV6-3
CASRQTGGGYTF	TGTGCCAGCAGACAGACAGGGGGAGGCTACACCTTC	TRBD1	.	TRBJ1-2	TRBV2
CASSYSLSGTPYQPQHF	TGTGCCAGCAGTTACTCCCTATCCGGGACACCTTATCAGCCCCAGCATTTT	.	.	TRBJ1-5	TRBV6-2/TRBV6-3
CASSYRGSYEQYF	TGTGCCAGCAGTTACAGGGGCTCCTACGAGCAGTACTTC	.	once	TRBJ2-7	TRBV6-5
CASTPAGRSPLHF	TGTGCCAGCACCCCCGCGGGCCGCTCACCCCTCCACTTT	.	.	TRBJ1-6	TRBV7-2
CASSLGTSGGYNEQFF	TGCGCCAGCAGCTTGGGCACTAGCGGGGGATACAATGAGCAGTTCTTC	TRBD2	.	TRBJ2-1	TRBV5-1
CASSRDSMREQYF	TGTGCCAGCAGCCGGGACAGTATGCGGGAGCAGTACTTC	TRBD1	.	TRBJ2-7	TRBV7-9
CASRHGQSYGYTF	TGTGCCAGCAGGCATGGGCAGAGCTATGGCTACACCTTC	.	.	TRBJ1-2	TRBV6-5
CSVGEGAYGYTF	TGCAGCGTTGGTGAGGGGGCATATGGCTACACCTTC	TRBD1	.	TRBJ1-2	TRBV29-1
CASSLVGDRVREQYF	TGTGCCAGCAGCTTAGTGGGCGACAGGGTGCGCGAGCAGTACTTC	TRBD1	.	TRBJ2-7	TRBV7-9
CASSQAVERGTYEQYF	TGCGCCAGCAGCCAGGCCGTCGAGCGGGGGACCTACGAGCAGTACTTC	TRBD2	.	TRBJ2-7	TRBV4-1
CASSYTMDSPQPQHF	TGTGCCAGCAGTTACACTATGGACAGCCCACAGCCCCAGCATTTT	.	.	TRBJ1-5	TRBV6-2/TRBV6-3
CASSLTSRWDEQFF	TGTGCCAGCAGCTTAACTAGCCGCTGGGATGAGCAGTTCTTC	.	.	TRBJ2-1	TRBV7-9
CASSLESAVYNEQFF	TGTGCCAGCAGCTTAGAGTCGGCGGTATACAATGAGCAGTTCTTC	.	.	TRBJ2-1	TRBV7-2
CSASMFTGEYF	TGCAGTGCTAGCATGTTTACAGGGGAGTATTTT	TRBD1	.	TRBJ2-3	TRBV20-1
CASSQSEENSPLHF	TGTGCCAGCAGCCAAAGCGAGGAAAATTCACCCCTCCACTTT	.	many	TRBJ1-6	TRBV4-2
CSASPEELSYNSPLHF	TGCAGTGCTAGTCCGGAGGAGCTTTCCTATAATTCACCCCTCCACTTT	.	.	TRBJ1-6	TRBV20-1